This T cell receptor (beta chain) was sequenced in a study of T-cell memory formation after mild COVID-19. Study as a whole: TCR clustering was largely donor specific.

Notes on this clonotype: One junction end does not reproduce the germline sequence, and a read error may be involved.

TCRdb reanalysed the 5' RACE reads using MiXCR and keeps one entry per CDR3 protein. The sample records under 250,000 distinct CDR3 sequences, about 10% being singletons. Germline CDR1 and CDR2: SSHAT and FNYEAQ (reference sequence). CDR3 size: 13 residues. This TCR came from a young man who had mild COVID-19 (a few samples of this study predate the infection). Cell type and time point are not known. The V call is TRBV7-7, the J call TRBJ1-1, with D uncertain. The sequenced sample was PBMCs or a T cell subset sorted from them (not recorded which). The CDR3 coding sequence is TGTGCTAGCAGCTTAAGCGTCGACACTGAAGCTTTCTTT. It codes for CASSLSVDTEAFF.